The rows below give T cell receptor beta chains drawn from one sample of a study of blood T cell repertoires in COVID-19. Sequenced by immunoSEQ multiplex PCR; TCRdb stores in-frame clones only, minus some. The data show approximately 260,000 clones, 85% to 90% seen once. The sequencing input was peripheral blood. The receptors stem from a woman aged 40 to 55 with acute or convalescent COVID-19. Both conserved end residues are part of each CDR3. A D gene is named only where the DNA matches it firmly. For some rows the clone size is stated as once, few or many, or as a class when expanded; others skip it.

j_call v_call d_call clone_size cdr3_nt cdr3_aa
TRBJ1-5 TRBV2 NA NA TGTGCCAGCAGGAGGGCGGGGGGGGCTCAGCCCCAGCATTTT CASRRAGGAQPQHF
TRBJ1-2 TRBV24-1 TRBD1 NA TGTGCCACCAGTGAGGGGACAGTTAGCTATGGCTACACCTTC CATSEGTVSYGYTF
TRBJ1-2 TRBV9 TRBD1 NA TGTGCCAGCAGCGTAGCCCGTTCGGGGGGGGGCGCAACCGGGACAGGGATCCATGGCTACACCTTC CASSVARSGGGATGTGIHGYTF
TRBJ1-2 TRBV9 NA NA TGTGCCAGCAGCGTGGGCGTCTATGGCTACACCTTC CASSVGVYGYTF
TRBJ1-1 TRBV9 NA NA TGTGCCAGCAGCGGCGGAGCTCGAGGAGTGAACACTGAAGCTTTCTTT CASSGGARGVNTEAFF
TRBJ2-2 TRBV2 NA NA TGTGCCAGCGTCAGGCAGGGGACCCAGGTCGGGGAGCTGTTTTTT CASVRQGTQVGELFF
TRBJ1-1 TRBV6-2/TRBV6-3 TRBD1 NA TGTGCCAGCAGTTGGGGACAGGGGGTTTTCGCTTTCTTT CASSWGQGVFAFF
TRBJ1-2 TRBV19 NA NA TGTGCCAGTAGTATACTAGGACAGCTCTATGGCTACACCTTC CASSILGQLYGYTF
TRBJ1-2 TRBV19 TRBD1 NA TGTGCCAGTACCTCACGGACAGGGACAACTAACTATGGCTACACCTTC CASTSRTGTTNYGYTF
TRBJ1-2 TRBV4-1 NA NA TGCGCCAGCAGCCCTAGGACACTGGCCAATTATGGCTACACCTTC CASSPRTLANYGYTF
TRBJ1-3 TRBV5-1 NA NA TGCGCCAGCAGCTCGGGGGGACCGCTCTCTGGAAACACCATATATTTT CASSSGGPLSGNTIYF
TRBJ2-5 TRBV2 TRBD2 NA TGTGCCAGCAGTCGACCCGGGGGGGGCGGAGAGACCCAGTACTTC CASSRPGGGGETQYF
TRBJ2-2 TRBV6-1 NA NA TGTGCCAGCAGTGAACGACAATGGCTGGGGGCGAATCACGGGGAGCTGTTTTTT CASSERQWLGANHGELFF
TRBJ1-1 TRBV6-5 NA NA TGTGCCAGCAGTCGTGGGCGTAACACTGAAGCTTTCTTT CASSRGRNTEAFF
TRBJ1-2 TRBV4-2 NA NA TGTGCCAGCAGCCAGGGCCCCGACGGGGAAGGCGGCTACACCTTC CASSQGPDGEGGYTF
TRBJ2-3 TRBV23-1 TRBD1 NA TGCGCCACCCCCCGGGACAGCAGCACAGATACGCAGTATTTT CATPRDSSTDTQYF
TRBJ1-3 TRBV23-1 NA NA TGCGCCAGCAGTCAAGGGGCCAGGGGTGACCTCTCTGGAAACACCATATATTTT CASSQGARGDLSGNTIYF
TRBJ1-3 TRBV30 NA NA TGTGCCTGGAAGAGCTCTGGAAACACCATATATTTT CAWKSSGNTIYF
TRBJ1-2 TRBV14 NA NA TGTGCCAGCAGCCAAGATAGAAGGAGTACCTATAGCTACACCTTC CASSQDRRSTYSYTF
TRBJ2-5 TRBV9 TRBD2 NA TGTGCCAGCAGCGCCTCCGGGGGGGCCTTAGAGACCCAGTACTTC CASSASGGALETQYF
TRBJ1-2 TRBV24-1 NA NA TGTGCCACCATCTGCAGGGTCCGCCACTATGGCTACACCTTC CATICRVRHYGYTF
TRBJ1-1 TRBV5-1 NA once TGCGCCAGCAGCTTGACGTTCAGGGATGTTGATGAAGCTTTCTTT CASSLTFRDVDEAFF
TRBJ1-6 TRBV7-8 TRBD1 NA TGTGCCACCGCCCAGGGGGCTAGGTATAATTCACCCCTCCACTTT CATAQGARYNSPLHF
TRBJ1-1 TRBV9 TRBD1 NA TGTGCCAGCAGCGATTCCGGGACAGGGAACACTGAAGCTTTCTTT CASSDSGTGNTEAFF
TRBJ2-3 TRBV28 NA NA TGTGCCAGCAGAACAGGGTTTAGCACAGATACGCAGTATTTT CASRTGFSTDTQYF
TRBJ1-2 TRBV12-3/TRBV12-4 TRBD1 once TGTGCCAGCAGCGTGGACAGGGGATTTGCCTACACCTTC CASSVDRGFAYTF
TRBJ1-2 TRBV12-1 NA once TGTGCCAGCAGCTTTGGCACAGGAGTTTGTGGCTACACCTTC CASSFGTGVCGYTF
TRBJ1-2 TRBV2 TRBD1 few TGTGCCAGCAGCCGGACAGGGGGCTCGGGCTACACCTTC CASSRTGGSGYTF